This is a list of T cell receptor beta chains from one sample in a study of CD8 T cells in Susac syndrome. In TCRdb, the immunoSEQ multiplex PCR reads were re-called with MiXCR into one record per CDR3 protein. The sample has roughly 180,000 distinct CDR3 sequences, 90% to 95% seen once. Sample: CD4+ T cells from PBMCs. The receptors stem from a human donor with multiple sclerosis. Each CDR3 is given with its conserved first and last residue.

CDR3,V,J
CASSLGSLRGRTDTQYF,TRBV7-9,TRBJ2-3
CASSARQGEAFF,TRBV7-2,TRBJ1-1
CASSPPGFYSGANVLTF,TRBV14,TRBJ2-6
CSVGTSGAPRAQYF,TRBV20-1,TRBJ2-5
CSGDNQNTGELFF,TRBV29-1,TRBJ2-2
CASSYLGARRTGANVLTF,TRBV6-5,TRBJ2-6
CASSLPQLNTEAFF,TRBV5-4,TRBJ1-1
CASSQQITSYEQYF,TRBV3-1,TRBJ2-7
CASSPMDLLNSPLHF,TRBV18,TRBJ1-6
CAISESGLAGEQYF,TRBV10-3,TRBJ2-7
CASGVSPGLAGGLHNEQFF,TRBV27,TRBJ2-1
CASSIAGRGGYGYTF,TRBV19,TRBJ1-2
CASSQSPGASGANVLTF,TRBV3-1,TRBJ2-6
CAWSFVRAGNTIYF,TRBV30,TRBJ1-3
CATSGRGRTGELFF,TRBV24-1,TRBJ2-2
CAISRGTGGLLEQYF,TRBV10-3,TRBJ2-7
CASRTEGDTQYF,TRBV3-1,TRBJ2-3
CASTDRQSLEAFF,TRBV19,TRBJ1-1
CASSLRGTPDTQYF,TRBV3-1,TRBJ2-3
CASSVGADYEQYF,TRBV9,TRBJ2-7
CASRPPGLAGANEQFF,TRBV11-2,TRBJ2-1
CASSLGGGGGETQYF,TRBV28,TRBJ2-5
CASSLISSGYEQYF,TRBV28,TRBJ2-7
CSAPRTDTSYTGELFF,TRBV20-1,TRBJ2-2
CSARDEGSYPRNPLHF,TRBV20-1,TRBJ1-6
CASSLETRIQETQYF,TRBV11-1,TRBJ2-5
CASSGGGAGNQPQHF,TRBV28,TRBJ1-5
CASSPRRLSTIYF,TRBV7-2,TRBJ1-3
CASSLLGHLGGGDTIYF,TRBV7-2,TRBJ1-3
CASSQENPWGTDTQYF,TRBV3-1,TRBJ2-3